This TCR beta chain was identified in a study of cytomegalovirus exposure and HLA in healthy donors. With regard to this clone: Its antigen is unidentified.

Study conclusions and caveats: Diagnosis of cytomegalovirus status made by the classifier reportedly showed high specificity and sensitivity. Per published accounts, TCR beta sequences correctly predicted the HLA-A and HLA-B alleles of most subjects. Earlier findings revealed that most TCR beta V segments proved productive either about 87% or about 30% of the time.

With 60 Vbeta and 13 Jbeta primers, the PCR was carried out. Generated by immunoSEQ multiplex PCR, the TCRdb table keeps only in-frame clones and is missing some. The sample holds 100,000 or so clones; approximately 74% are singletons and the top ten take about 1.9%. The clonotype was recovered from a woman between 40 and 50 years old in good health and CMV-seronegative. Specimen: PBMCs.

CDR3 loop: CASSLEASSSTDTQYF. The CDR3 DNA reads as TGTGCCAGCAGTTTGGAGGCCTCCTCTAGCACAGATACGCAGTATTTT. The chain has TRBV28 and TRBJ2-3; TRBD2 might be the D (5 bases). Germline V gene sequence: CDR1 MDHEN, CDR2 SYDVKM. The ends were cut back, 3 bases at V and 0 bases at J, with 13 bases in the middle. The CDR3 is made up of 16 amino acids.